The rows below give T cell receptor beta chains drawn from one sample of a study of T cell responses to AZD1222 COVID-19 vaccine. Method: immunoSEQ multiplex PCR; TCRdb's copy keeps in-frame clones and lacks some. The table has around 88,000 clones, over 75% seen once. Here the sequenced sample was peripheral blood, taken on day 0 of AZD1222 vaccination. The receptors derive from an adult in good health. The CDR3 runs from the conserved cysteine through the conserved F or W. A D gene is named only where the DNA matches it firmly. Only some rows state a clone size, as once, few, many or a class for expanded clones.

D,size,J,V,CDR3,DNA
.,.,TRBJ1-1,TRBV11-3,CASSLIEGTEAFF,TGTGCCAGCAGCCTAATAGAGGGGACTGAAGCTTTCTTT
TRBD1,.,TRBJ1-2,TRBV19,CASIRGQGIYGYTF,TGTGCCAGTATAAGGGGACAGGGAATCTATGGCTACACCTTC
.,.,TRBJ2-5,TRBV28,CASNLEGYQETQYF,TGTGCCAGCAATTTAGAGGGTTATCAAGAGACCCAGTACTTC
TRBD1,.,TRBJ2-5,TRBV11-2,CASSLSPGTGTGETQYF,TGTGCCAGCAGCTTATCCCCCGGGACAGGGACGGGGGAGACCCAGTACTTC
TRBD1,.,TRBJ1-6,TRBV18,CASSPTSQGGLNFSPLHF,TGTGCCAGCTCACCCACCTCACAGGGGGGGTTAAACTTTTCACCCCTCCACTTT
TRBD2,.,TRBJ2-1,TRBV10-3,CAISGRGGLAAYNEQFF,TGTGCCATCAGTGGAAGGGGCGGACTAGCGGCCTACAATGAGCAGTTCTTC
TRBD1,.,TRBJ1-2,TRBV19,CASSPPGQGLGGYTF,TGTGCCAGTAGCCCTCCGGGACAGGGCCTTGGAGGCTACACCTTC
.,.,TRBJ1-5,TRBV6-6,CASSYTRDTQHF,TGTGCCAGCAGTTATACCCGGGACACCCAGCATTTT
.,.,TRBJ1-1,TRBV5-1,CASSLAGEGQAFF,TGCGCCAGCAGCTTGGCCGGGGAGGGTCAAGCTTTCTTT
.,.,TRBJ1-1,TRBV3-1/TRBV3-2,CASSQNTWGTEAFF,TGTGCCAGCAGCCAAAACACATGGGGCACTGAAGCTTTCTTT
.,.,TRBJ1-2,TRBV5-1,CASSLWGNSYGYTF,TGCGCCAGCAGCTTATGGGGCAACAGCTATGGCTACACCTTC
TRBD1,few,TRBJ2-7,TRBV3-1/TRBV3-2,CASSQLGQGTDEQYF,TGTGCCAGCAGCCAGTTGGGACAGGGTACCGACGAGCAGTACTTC
.,.,TRBJ2-3,TRBV6-2/TRBV6-3,CASSLPQFASTDTQYF,TGTGCCAGCAGCCTCCCGCAGTTTGCTAGCACAGATACGCAGTATTTT
TRBD1,.,TRBJ2-1,TRBV5-4,CASSYRDRVNEQFF,TGTGCCAGCAGCTACCGGGACAGGGTTAATGAGCAGTTCTTC
TRBD2,.,TRBJ2-1,TRBV27,CASSPGTSGGYNEQFF,TGTGCCAGCAGTCCCGGGACTAGCGGGGGTTACAATGAGCAGTTCTTC
.,.,TRBJ1-3,TRBV19,CASRWGTSGNTIYF,TGTGCCAGTAGGTGGGGGACCTCTGGAAACACCATATATTTT
.,.,TRBJ2-1,TRBV20-1,CSASGDLRSSYNEQFF,TGCAGTGCTAGTGGGGACCTCCGGAGCTCCTACAATGAGCAGTTCTTC
.,.,TRBJ1-5,TRBV30,CAWSVQPTGGRNQPQHF,TGTGCCTGGAGTGTACAACCGACGGGGGGAAGGAATCAGCCCCAGCATTTT
.,.,TRBJ1-6,TRBV15,CATSRDLNSNSPLHF,TGTGCCACCAGCAGAGATCTGAACAGTAATTCACCCCTCCACTTT
TRBD2,.,TRBJ2-7,TRBV4-2,CASSQEGDTSGRASFGMDEQYF,TGTGCCAGCAGCCAAGAAGGGGACACTAGCGGGAGGGCCTCCTTTGGGATGGACGAGCAGTACTTC
.,.,TRBJ2-1,TRBV29-1,CSVDSTGTHEQFF,TGCAGCGTTGATTCGACAGGGACTCATGAGCAGTTCTTC
.,.,TRBJ2-7,TRBV4-3,CASKPKLDAYEQYF,TGCGCCTCAAAGCCAAAGCTAGATGCGTACGAGCAGTACTTC
.,once,TRBJ1-2,TRBV28,CASSFTPPRGYTF,TGTGCCAGCAGTTTTACCCCTCCTCGAGGCTACACCTTC
.,.,TRBJ2-5,TRBV5-5,CASSSRQETQYF,TGTGCCAGCAGCTCTCGACAAGAGACCCAGTACTTC
.,.,TRBJ1-6,TRBV28,CASSFRNTNSPLHF,TGTGCCAGCAGTTTTCGCAATACGAATTCACCCCTCCACTTT
TRBD1,.,TRBJ1-1,TRBV9,CASSEGAQTEAFF,TGTGCCAGCTCCGAGGGGGCGCAAACTGAAGCTTTCTTT
.,.,TRBJ2-1,TRBV7-9,CASSGRTESSYNEQFF,TGTGCCAGCAGCGGCAGGACAGAGAGCTCCTACAATGAGCAGTTCTTC